These 3 T cell receptor beta chains were all obtained from the same sample, sequenced in a study of shared clonotypes between healthy human individuals. The data were produced by immunoSEQ multiplex PCR, yet TCRdb's version contains in-frame clones alone and is incomplete. The sample shows some 2,100,000 clones, roughly 91% of them seen only once. Terminally differentiated effector memory CD45RA+ cells were excluded from the naive CD8 cells, which were CD45RO-negative and positively selected for CCR7. The sequenced sample was naive CD8+ T cells from PBMCs. The receptors stem from a man between 18 and 35 years old in good health. Some clones in this sample may be carry-over from other donors' samples.

J is TRBJ2-5 and V is TRBV9; TRBD1 agrees at 8 bases. The CDR3 is 14 amino acids. Per germline, CDR1 SGDLS and CDR2 YYNGEE. Trimming took 4 bases from V and 5 from J; bases not matched to a gene: 7. Here the CDR3 DNA reads TGTGCCAGCAGCCCAGGGGGCTTCACGGAGACCCAGTACTTC. Protein product: CASSPGGFTETQYF.

V usage is TRBV9 and J usage is TRBJ2-3, with D possibly TRBD2 on 5 matching bases. V lost 0 bases and J lost 6, with 14 bases in between. Germline-derived CDR1 and CDR2 are SGDLS and YYNGEE. This CDR3 spans 15 amino acids. CDR3 sequence (DNA): TGTGCCAGCAGCGTAGGAGGGCTTGGCAGTGATACGCAGTATTTT. Its translation is CASSVGGLGSDTQYF.

This chain joins TRBV28 and TRBJ2-7; D gene ambiguous. V gave up 4 bases and J gave up 5 bases, with 6 bases separating them. The CDR3 is made up of 11 amino acids. Germline V gene sequence: CDR1 MDHEN, CDR2 SYDVKM. The CDR3 here is CASSSHNEQYF. In nucleotides, the CDR3 is TGTGCCAGCAGTTCCCACAACGAGCAGTACTTC. Together with reference TRBV28 and TRBJ2-7, the CDR3 gives the full variable domain: DVKVTQSSRYLVKRTGEKVFLECVQDMDHENMFWYRQDPGLGLRLIYFSYDVKMKEKGDIPEGYSVSREKKERFSLILESASTNQTSMYLCASSSHNEQYFGPGTRLTVT.